A single T cell receptor beta chain is shown here with its context. Antigen: not known. The entry originates in a study of Ad26.COV2.S vaccination and SARS-CoV-2 variants. Study details: Intramuscular Ad26.COV2.S at 5x10^10 or 1x10^11 viral particles. Study-wide results and caveats: The breadth of spike-specific CD8+ and CD4+ T cell responses after vaccination was reportedly substantial. Vaccine recipients posted higher spike-specific TCR breadth than their placebo counterparts.

The V and J ends lost 4 bases and 8 bases respectively, with 6 bases between them. This CDR3 spans 11 amino acids. Per germline, CDR1 KGHSH and CDR2 LQKENI. Treatment of the sample: some 20 received Ad26.COV2.S at low or high dose, single or two shots; about 5 received placebo; per-sample allocation not given. Day 63 after the first vaccine or placebo injection was the time point for sampling. The assay was immunoSEQ multiplex PCR, and TCRdb's table has in-frame clones only and misses some. Of more than 300,000 clones detected, 85% to 90% appear once; the ten largest clones hold 1.5% to 2.5%. The chain carries TRBV18 and TRBJ2-1; D is uncertain. The specimen was peripheral blood, collected in a trial of Ad26.COV2.S vaccine versus placebo. The TCR originated in a person between 18 and 65 years old who received the Ad26.COV2.S COVID-19 vaccine or a placebo. The CDR3 region has the DNA TGTGCCAGCTCACTAATGGATGAGCAGTTCTTC. Translation: CASSLMDEQFF.